The clone carrying this TCR beta chain was observed many times. The antigen remains unidentified. The data stem from a study of Graves' ophthalmopathy and Graves' hyperthyroidism. Study summary: The stable label applied to hyperthyroidism with no ophthalmopathy within 18 months of follow-up. Study outcomes and limitations: Predictions made by the model for ophthalmopathy progression reached 70.59% sensitivity and 72% to 85% specificity.

From germline, CDR1 is LNHDA and CDR2 SQIVND (reference sequence). The CDR3 consists of 14 residues. Trimming took 1 base from V and 3 from J, leaving 7 bases between them. Amplification of the TCR beta CDR3 regions used RNA transcripts (as template). The library came from an HTBI-primed first-round RT-PCR and a second-round multiplex PCR. TCRdb reprocessed the multiplex PCR reads with MiXCR, giving one entry per CDR3 protein. The sample shows over a million distinct CDR3 sequences, about two fifths of them seen only once. Other autoimmune diseases, uncontrolled infections, pregnancy or lactation excluded patients from enrollment.

Material: peripheral blood or thyroid tissue (not recorded which). The chain has TRBV19 and TRBJ1-5; D is undetermined. The sequence derives from an adult man with Graves' hyperthyroidism. The CDR3 coding sequence is TGTGCCAGTAGTATAGTCGGCGTCAATCAGCCCCAGCATTTT. It is translated as CASSIVGVNQPQHF.